This TCR beta chain was obtained from a study of blood T cell repertoires in COVID-19. The assay was immunoSEQ multiplex PCR, and TCRdb's table has in-frame clones only and misses some. The data hold about 240,000 clones, with around nine tenths observed a single time. The sequence came from a woman aged 70-85 years with active or convalescent COVID-19. The sample comprised peripheral blood.

Written as DNA, the CDR3 is TGTGCCAGCAGCCAGTCGGGACAGGTAACAAACATTCAGTACTTC. Protein sequence: CASSQSGQVTNIQYF. V and J are TRBV4-2 and TRBJ2-4; 8 bases align to TRBD1. The CDR3 covers 15 residues. The junction had 7 bases not matched to a gene; V was cut back by 3 bases and J by 6 bases. In germline, CDR1 is LGHNA, CDR2 YNFKEQ.